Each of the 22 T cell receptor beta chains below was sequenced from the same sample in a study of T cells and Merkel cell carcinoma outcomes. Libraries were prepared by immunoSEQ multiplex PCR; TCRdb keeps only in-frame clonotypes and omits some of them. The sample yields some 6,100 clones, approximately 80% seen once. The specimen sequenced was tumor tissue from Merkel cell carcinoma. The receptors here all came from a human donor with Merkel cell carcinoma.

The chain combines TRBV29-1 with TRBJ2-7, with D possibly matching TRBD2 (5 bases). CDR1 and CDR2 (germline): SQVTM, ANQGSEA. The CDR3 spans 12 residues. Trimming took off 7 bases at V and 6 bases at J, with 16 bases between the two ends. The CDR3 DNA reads TGCAGCGCAACCACAGCTGAGGGCGAGCAGTACTTC. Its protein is CSATTAEGEQYF.

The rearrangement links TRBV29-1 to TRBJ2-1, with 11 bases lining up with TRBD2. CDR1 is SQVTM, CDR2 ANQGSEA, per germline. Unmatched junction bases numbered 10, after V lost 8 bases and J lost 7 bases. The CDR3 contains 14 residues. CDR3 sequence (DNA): TGCAGCTTTTTTAGCGGGAGGGCCGTTAATGAGCAGTTCTTC. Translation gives CSFFSGRAVNEQFF.

This CDR3 is CASSWEGSDEQYF. For the CDR3, the DNA is TGTGCCAGCAGCTGGGAGGGCTCGGACGAGCAGTACTTC. The chain joins TRBV5-6 to TRBJ2-7, with TRBD2 matching 7 bases. Per the germline V gene, CDR1 is SGHDT and CDR2 is YYEEEE. The CDR3 extends over 13 amino acids. Trimming removed 3 bases from V and 5 bases from J; junction bases left unmatched: 5.

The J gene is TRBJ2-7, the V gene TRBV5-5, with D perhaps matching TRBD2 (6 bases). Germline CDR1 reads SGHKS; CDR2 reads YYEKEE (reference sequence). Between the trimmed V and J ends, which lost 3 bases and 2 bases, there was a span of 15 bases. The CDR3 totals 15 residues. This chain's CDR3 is CASSSSVGEAYEQYF. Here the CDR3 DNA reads TGTGCCAGCAGCTCTTCCGTAGGGGAGGCCTACGAGCAGTACTTC.

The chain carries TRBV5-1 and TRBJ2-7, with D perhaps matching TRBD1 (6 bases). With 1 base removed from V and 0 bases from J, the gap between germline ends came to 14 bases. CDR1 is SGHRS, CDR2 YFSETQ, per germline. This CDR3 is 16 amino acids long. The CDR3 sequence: CASSLKGQTLSYEQYF. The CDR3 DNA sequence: TGCGCCAGCAGCTTGAAAGGACAGACTCTCTCCTACGAGCAGTACTTC.

The CDR3: CASRGSLTNTEAFF. CDR3 nucleotide sequence: TGTGCCAGCAGAGGCAGTCTGACGAACACTGAAGCTTTCTTT. The chain links TRBV27 to TRBJ1-1; D remains unclear. Trimming took off 6 bases at V and 1 base at J, with 12 bases between the two ends. The V gene's germline CDR1 is MNHEY and CDR2 SMNVEV (reference sequence). There are 14 residues in the CDR3.

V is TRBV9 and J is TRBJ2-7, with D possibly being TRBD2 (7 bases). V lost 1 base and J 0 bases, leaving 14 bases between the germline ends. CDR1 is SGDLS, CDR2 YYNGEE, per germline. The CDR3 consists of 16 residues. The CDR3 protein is CASSVRGGPTSYEQYF. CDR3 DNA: TGTGCCAGCAGCGTAAGGGGGGGGCCCACCTCCTACGAGCAGTACTTC.

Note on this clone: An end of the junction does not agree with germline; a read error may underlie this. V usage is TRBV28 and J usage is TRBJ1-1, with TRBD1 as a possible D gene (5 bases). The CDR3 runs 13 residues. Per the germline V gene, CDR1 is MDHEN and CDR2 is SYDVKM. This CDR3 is CVSSLGTNTEAFF. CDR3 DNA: TGTGTCAGCAGTCTCGGGACGAACACTGAAGCTTTCTTT.

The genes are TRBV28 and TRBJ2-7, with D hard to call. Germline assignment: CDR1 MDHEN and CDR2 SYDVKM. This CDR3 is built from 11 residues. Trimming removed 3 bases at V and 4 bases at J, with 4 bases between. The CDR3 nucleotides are TGTGCCAGCAGTTTCCTTTACGAGCAGTACTTC. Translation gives CASSFLYEQYF. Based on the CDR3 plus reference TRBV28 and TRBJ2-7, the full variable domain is DVKVTQSSRYLVKRTGEKVFLECVQDMDHENMFWYRQDPGLGLRLIYFSYDVKMKEKGDIPEGYSVSREKKERFSLILESASTNQTSMYLCASSFLYEQYFGPGTRLTVT.

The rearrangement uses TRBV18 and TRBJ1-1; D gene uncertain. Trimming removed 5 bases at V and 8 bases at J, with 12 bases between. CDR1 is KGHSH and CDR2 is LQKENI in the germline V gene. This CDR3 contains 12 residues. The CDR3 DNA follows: TGTGCCAGCTCATTCACCGGGCAGGAAGCTTTCTTT. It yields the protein CASSFTGQEAFF.

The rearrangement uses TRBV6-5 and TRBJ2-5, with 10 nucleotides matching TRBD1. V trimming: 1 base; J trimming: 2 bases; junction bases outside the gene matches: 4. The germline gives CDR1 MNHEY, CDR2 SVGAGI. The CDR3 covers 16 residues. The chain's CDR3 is CASSYLGQGGQETQYF. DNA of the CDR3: TGTGCCAGCAGTTACTTAGGACAGGGGGGACAAGAGACCCAGTACTTC.

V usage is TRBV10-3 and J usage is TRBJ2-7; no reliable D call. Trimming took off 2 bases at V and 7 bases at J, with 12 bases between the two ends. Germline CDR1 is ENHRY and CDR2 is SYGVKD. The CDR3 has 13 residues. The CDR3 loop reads CAISEQVGREQYF. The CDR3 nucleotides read TGTGCCATCAGTGAGCAGGTGGGTAGGGAGCAGTACTTC.

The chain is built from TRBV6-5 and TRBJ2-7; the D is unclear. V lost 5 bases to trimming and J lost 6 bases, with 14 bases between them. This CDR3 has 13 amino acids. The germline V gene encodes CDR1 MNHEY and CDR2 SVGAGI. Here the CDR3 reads CASSNQRTGEQYF. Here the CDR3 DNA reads TGTGCCAGCAGTAACCAGAGAACTGGCGAGCAGTACTTC.

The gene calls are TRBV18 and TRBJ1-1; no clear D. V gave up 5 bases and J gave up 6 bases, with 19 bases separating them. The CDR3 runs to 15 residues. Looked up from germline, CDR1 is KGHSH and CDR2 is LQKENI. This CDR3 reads CASSTGEGDWAEAFF. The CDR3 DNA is TGTGCCAGCTCAACCGGGGAGGGCGATTGGGCTGAAGCTTTCTTT.

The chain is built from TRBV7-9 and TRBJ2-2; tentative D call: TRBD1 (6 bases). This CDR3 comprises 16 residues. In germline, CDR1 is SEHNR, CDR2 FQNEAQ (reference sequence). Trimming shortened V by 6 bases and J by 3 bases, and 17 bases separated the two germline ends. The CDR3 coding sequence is TGTGCCAGCAGGAGCCGGGACATTGGGTACACCGGGGAGCTGTTTTTT. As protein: CASRSRDIGYTGELFF. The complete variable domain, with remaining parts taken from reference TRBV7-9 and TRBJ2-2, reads DTGVSQNPRHKITKRGQNVTFRCDPISEHNRLYWYRQTLGQGPEFLTYFQNEAQLEKSRLLSDRFSAERPKGSFSTLEIQRTEQGDSAMYLCASRSRDIGYTGELFFGEGSRLTVL.

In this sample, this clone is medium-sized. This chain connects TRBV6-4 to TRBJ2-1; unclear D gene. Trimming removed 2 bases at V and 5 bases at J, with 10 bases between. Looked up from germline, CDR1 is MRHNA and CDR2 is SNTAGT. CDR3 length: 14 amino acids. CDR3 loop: CASSDRLGNNEQFF. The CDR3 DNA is TGTGCCAGCAGTGACCGTTTGGGAAACAATGAGCAGTTCTTC.

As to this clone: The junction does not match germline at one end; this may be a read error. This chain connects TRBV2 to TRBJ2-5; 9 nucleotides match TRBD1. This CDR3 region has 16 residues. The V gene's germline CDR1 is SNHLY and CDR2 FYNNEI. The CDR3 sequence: CASSLQGAPTQGTQYF. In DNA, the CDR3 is TGTGCCAGCAGTTTACAGGGGGCACCAACCCAAGGGACCCAGTACTTC. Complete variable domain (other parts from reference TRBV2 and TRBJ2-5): EPEVTQTPSHQVTQMGQEVILRCVPISNHLYFYWYRQILGQKVEFLVSFYNNEISEKSEIFDDQFSVERPDGSNFTLKIRSTKLEDSAMYFCASSLQGAPTQGTQYFGPGTRLLVL.

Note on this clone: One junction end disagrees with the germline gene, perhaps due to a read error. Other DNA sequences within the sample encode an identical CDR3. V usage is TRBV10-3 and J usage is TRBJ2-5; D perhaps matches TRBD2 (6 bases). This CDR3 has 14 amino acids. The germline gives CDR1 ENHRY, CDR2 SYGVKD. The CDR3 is CAISGGTGGKTQYF. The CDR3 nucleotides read TGTGCCATTAGTGGGGGGACGGGTGGGAAGACCCAGTACTTC.

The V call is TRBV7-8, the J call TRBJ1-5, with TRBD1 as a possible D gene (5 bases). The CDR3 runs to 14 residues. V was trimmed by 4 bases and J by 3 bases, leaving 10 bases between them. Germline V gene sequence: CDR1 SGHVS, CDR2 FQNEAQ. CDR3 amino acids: CASSSGDPNQPQHF. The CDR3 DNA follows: TGTGCCAGCAGCTCCGGGGACCCCAATCAGCCCCAGCATTTT.

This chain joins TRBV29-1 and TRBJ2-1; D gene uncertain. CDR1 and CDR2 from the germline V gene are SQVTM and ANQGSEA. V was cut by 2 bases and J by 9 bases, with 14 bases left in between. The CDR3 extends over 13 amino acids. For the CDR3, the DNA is TGCAGCGTTGAACCCCCAGGTTCCGGTGAGCAGTTCTTC. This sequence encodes CSVEPPGSGEQFF.

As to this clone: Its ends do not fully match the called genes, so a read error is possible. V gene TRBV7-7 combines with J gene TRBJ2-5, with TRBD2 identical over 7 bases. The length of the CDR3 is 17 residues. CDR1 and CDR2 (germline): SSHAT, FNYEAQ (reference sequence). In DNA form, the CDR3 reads TGTGCTAGCAGCCCCGTCCCGGCCGGGACTAAAAAAGAGACCCAGTACTTC. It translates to CASSPVPAGTKKETQYF.

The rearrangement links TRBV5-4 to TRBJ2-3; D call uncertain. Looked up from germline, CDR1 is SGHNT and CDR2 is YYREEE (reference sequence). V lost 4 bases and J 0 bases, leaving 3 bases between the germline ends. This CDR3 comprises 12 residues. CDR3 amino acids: CASSISTDTQYF. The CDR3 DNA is TGTGCCAGCAGCATTAGCACAGATACGCAGTATTTT.